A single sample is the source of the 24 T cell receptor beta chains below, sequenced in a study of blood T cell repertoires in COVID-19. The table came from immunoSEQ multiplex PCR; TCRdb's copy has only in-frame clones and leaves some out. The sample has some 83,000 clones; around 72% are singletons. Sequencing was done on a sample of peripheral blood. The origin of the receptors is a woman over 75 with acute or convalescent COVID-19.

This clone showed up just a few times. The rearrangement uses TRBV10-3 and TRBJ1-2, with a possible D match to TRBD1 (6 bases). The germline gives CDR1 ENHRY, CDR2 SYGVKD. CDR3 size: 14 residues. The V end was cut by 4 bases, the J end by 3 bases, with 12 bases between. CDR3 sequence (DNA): TGTGCCATCAGTGTTAGGGGGGGTGACTATGGCTACACCTTC. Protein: CAISVRGGDYGYTF.

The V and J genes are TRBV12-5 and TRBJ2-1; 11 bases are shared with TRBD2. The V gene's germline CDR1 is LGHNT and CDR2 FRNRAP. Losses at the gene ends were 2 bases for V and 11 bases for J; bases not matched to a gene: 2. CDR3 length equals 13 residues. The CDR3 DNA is TGTGCTAGTGGTTTGACTAGCGGGGGTAAGCAGTTCTTC. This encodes CASGLTSGGKQFF.

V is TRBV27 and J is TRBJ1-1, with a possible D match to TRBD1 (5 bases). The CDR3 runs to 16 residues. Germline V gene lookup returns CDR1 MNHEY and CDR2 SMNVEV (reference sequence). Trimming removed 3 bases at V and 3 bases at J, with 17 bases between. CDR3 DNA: TGTGCCAGCAGTTTTCGAGGGGCGAGGAGGGACACTGAAGCTTTCTTT. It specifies CASSFRGARRDTEAFF.

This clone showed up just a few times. DNA of the CDR3: TGTGCCACCAGCAGAGGGGCAAGGGGTTCCTACAATGAGCAGTTCTTC. Translation gives CATSRGARGSYNEQFF. The chain couples TRBV15 to TRBJ2-1, with D perhaps TRBD1 (5 bases). Germline V gene sequence: CDR1 LNHNV, CDR2 YYDKDF (reference sequence). Trimming left V 1 base short and J 1 base short, with 11 bases between. The CDR3 has 16 amino acids.

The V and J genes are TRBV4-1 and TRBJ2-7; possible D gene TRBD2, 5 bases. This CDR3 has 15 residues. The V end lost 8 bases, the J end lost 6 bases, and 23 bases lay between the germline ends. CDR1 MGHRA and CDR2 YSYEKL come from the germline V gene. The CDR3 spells CASARGSFLRLEQYF. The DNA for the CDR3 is TGCGCCAGCGCCCGAGGGTCGTTCCTTAGGCTCGAGCAGTACTTC.

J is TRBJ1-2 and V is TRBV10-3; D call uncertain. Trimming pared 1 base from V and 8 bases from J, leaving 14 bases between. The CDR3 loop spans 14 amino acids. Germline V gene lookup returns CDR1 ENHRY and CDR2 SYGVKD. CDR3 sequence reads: CAISEWIGGEGYTF. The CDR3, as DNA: TGTGCCATCAGTGAGTGGATCGGAGGCGAAGGCTACACCTTC.

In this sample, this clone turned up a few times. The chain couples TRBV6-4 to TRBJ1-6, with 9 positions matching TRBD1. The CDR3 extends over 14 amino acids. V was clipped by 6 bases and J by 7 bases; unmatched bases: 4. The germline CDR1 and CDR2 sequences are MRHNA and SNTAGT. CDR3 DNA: TGTGCCAGCAGCGGGGACAGGGAGAATTCACCCCTCCACTTT. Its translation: CASSGDRENSPLHF.

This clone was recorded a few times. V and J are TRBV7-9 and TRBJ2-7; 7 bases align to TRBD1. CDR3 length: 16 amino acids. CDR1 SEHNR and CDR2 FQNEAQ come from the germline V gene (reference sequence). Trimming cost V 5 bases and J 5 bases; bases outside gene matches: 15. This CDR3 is CASSPQELTGDNEQYF. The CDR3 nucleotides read TGTGCCAGCAGCCCCCAGGAGCTAACAGGGGACAACGAGCAGTACTTC.

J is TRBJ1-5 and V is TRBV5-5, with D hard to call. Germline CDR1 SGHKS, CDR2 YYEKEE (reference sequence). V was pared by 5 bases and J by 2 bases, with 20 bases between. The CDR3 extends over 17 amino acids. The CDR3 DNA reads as TGTGCCAGCAGTCCATGGCAGGCCCTGCGGGGCAATCAGCCCCAGCATTTT. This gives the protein CASSPWQALRGNQPQHF. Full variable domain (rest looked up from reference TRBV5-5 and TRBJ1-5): DAGVTQSPTHLIKTRGQQVTLRCSPISGHKSVSWYQQVLGQGPQFIFQYYEKEERGRGNFPDRFSARQFPNYSSELNVNALLLGDSALYLCASSPWQALRGNQPQHFGDGTRLSIL.

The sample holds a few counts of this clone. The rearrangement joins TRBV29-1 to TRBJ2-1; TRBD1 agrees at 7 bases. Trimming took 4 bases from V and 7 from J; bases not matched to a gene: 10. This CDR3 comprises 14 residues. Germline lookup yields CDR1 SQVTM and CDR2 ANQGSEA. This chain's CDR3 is CSVVNPTGWNEQFF. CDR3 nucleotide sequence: TGCAGCGTTGTCAATCCGACAGGGTGGAATGAGCAGTTCTTC.

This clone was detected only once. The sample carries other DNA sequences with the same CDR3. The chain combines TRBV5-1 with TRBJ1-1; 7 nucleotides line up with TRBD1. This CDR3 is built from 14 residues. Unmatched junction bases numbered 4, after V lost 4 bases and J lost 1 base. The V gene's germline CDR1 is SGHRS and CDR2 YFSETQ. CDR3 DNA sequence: TGCGCCAGCAGCCCGGGACAGCCGAACACTGAAGCTTTCTTT. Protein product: CASSPGQPNTEAFF.

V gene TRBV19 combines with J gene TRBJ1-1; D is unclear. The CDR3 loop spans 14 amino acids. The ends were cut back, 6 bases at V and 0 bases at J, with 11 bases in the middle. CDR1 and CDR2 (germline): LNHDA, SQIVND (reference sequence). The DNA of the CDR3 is TGTGCCAGTAGGTTTGGCAGTTTGAACACTGAAGCTTTCTTT. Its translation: CASRFGSLNTEAFF.

The CDR3 DNA follows: TGTGCCAGCAGCAGGACACGGTCCACCTACAATGAGCAGTTCTTC. Translation: CASSRTRSTYNEQFF. The V call is TRBV7-2, the J call TRBJ2-1, with D possibly TRBD1 on 5 matching bases. The CDR3 covers 15 residues. Trimming took off 5 bases at V and 2 bases at J, with 13 bases between the two ends. CDR1 is SGHTA and CDR2 is FQGNSA in the germline V gene.

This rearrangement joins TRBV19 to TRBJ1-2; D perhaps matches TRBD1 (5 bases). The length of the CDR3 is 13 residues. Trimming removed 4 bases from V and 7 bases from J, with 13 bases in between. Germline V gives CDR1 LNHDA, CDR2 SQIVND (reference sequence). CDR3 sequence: CASSKKGGVGYTF. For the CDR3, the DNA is TGTGCCAGTAGTAAGAAGGGAGGGGTTGGCTACACCTTC.

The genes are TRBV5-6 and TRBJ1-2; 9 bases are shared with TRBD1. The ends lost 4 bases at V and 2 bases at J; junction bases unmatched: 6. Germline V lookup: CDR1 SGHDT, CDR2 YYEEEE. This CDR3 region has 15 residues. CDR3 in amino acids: CASSAGTGPNYGYTF. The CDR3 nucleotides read TGTGCCAGCAGCGCTGGGACAGGGCCCAACTATGGCTACACCTTC.

DNA of the CDR3: TGTGCCAGCAGCCGCGGGGACAGGGGGTTTGGAAACACCATATATTTT. It is translated as CASSRGDRGFGNTIYF. J is TRBJ1-3 and V is TRBV7-9; 11 bases align to TRBD1. J gave up 3 bases and V 5 bases, and 6 bases lay outside the gene matches. The CDR3 consists of 16 residues. Germline-derived CDR1 and CDR2 are SEHNR and FQNEAQ (reference sequence).

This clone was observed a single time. CDR3 amino acids: CASSPDGMNTGELFF. CDR3 in DNA: TGCGCCAGCAGCCCGGACGGGATGAACACCGGGGAGCTGTTTTTT. V and J are TRBV5-1 and TRBJ2-2, with D perhaps matching TRBD2 (5 bases). CDR3 length: 15 amino acids. V lost 4 bases and J 1 base, leaving 11 bases between the germline ends. Germline V lookup: CDR1 SGHRS, CDR2 YFSETQ.

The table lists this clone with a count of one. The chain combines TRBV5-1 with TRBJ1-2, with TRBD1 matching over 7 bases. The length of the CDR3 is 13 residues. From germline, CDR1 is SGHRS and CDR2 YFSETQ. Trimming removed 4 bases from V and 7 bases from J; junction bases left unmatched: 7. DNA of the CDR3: TGCGCCAGCAGCCCGCAAAGGGGGCCTGGCTACACCTTC. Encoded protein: CASSPQRGPGYTF.

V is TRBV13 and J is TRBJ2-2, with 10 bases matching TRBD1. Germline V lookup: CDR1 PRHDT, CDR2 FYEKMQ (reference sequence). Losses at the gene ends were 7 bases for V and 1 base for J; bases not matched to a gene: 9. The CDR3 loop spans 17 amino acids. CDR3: CASKETGGSVNTGELFF. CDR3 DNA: TGTGCCAGCAAGGAGACAGGGGGCTCGGTGAACACCGGGGAGCTGTTTTTT.

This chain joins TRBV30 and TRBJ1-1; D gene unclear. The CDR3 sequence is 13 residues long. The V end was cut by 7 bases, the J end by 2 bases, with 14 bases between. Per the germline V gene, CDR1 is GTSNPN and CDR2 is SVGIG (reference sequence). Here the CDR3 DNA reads TGTGCCTTACAACGGGGAGAAAACACTGAAGCTTTCTTT. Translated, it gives CALQRGENTEAFF.

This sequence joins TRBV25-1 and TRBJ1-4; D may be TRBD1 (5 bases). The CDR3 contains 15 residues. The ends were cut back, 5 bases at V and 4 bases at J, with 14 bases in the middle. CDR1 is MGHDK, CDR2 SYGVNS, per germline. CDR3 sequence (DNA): TGTGCCAGCAGTCTTAATTCGGGGGTTAATGAAAAACTGTTTTTT. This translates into CASSLNSGVNEKLFF.

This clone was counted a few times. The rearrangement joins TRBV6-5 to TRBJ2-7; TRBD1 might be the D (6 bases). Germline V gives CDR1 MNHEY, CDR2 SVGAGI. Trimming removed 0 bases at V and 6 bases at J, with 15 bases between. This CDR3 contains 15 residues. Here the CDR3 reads CASSYSWGRSAEQYF. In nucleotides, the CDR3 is TGTGCCAGCAGTTACTCCTGGGGGCGCTCAGCCGAGCAGTACTTC.

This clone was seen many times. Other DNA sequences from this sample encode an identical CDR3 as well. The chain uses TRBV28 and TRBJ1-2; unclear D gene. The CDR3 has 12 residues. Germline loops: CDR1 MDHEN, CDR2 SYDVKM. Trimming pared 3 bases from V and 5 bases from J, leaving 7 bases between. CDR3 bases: TGTGCCAGCAGTTTGAGACTTTATGGCTACACCTTC. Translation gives CASSLRLYGYTF.

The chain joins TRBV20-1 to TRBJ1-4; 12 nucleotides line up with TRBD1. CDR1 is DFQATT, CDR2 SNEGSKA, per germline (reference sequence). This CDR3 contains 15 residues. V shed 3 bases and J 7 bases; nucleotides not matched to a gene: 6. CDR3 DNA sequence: TGCAGTGCTAGTAGGGACAGGGGGCAAGTTGAAAAACTGTTTTTT. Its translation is CSASRDRGQVEKLFF.